The following is a T cell receptor (beta chain) sequence with its context. Germline is not matched at one junction end, which may reflect a read error. These data come from a study of blood T cell repertoires in COVID-19. Study-level background: Acute and convalescent COVID-19 specimens originated in the United States, Italy and Spain.

Original processing methods: Reference gene primer amplification in the assay estimated nucleated cell counts. The assay was immunoSEQ multiplex PCR, and TCRdb's table has in-frame clones only and misses some. V, J and clone size are those of that table, while D and trimming were read from the DNA. The sample carries around 140,000 clones, 80% to 85% recorded once. Germline V gives CDR1 MDHEN, CDR2 SYDVKM. The CDR3 is made up of 18 amino acids. The chain is built from TRBV28 and TRBJ1-5, with 8 nucleotides matching TRBD1. The sequencing sample was made of peripheral blood. The sequence came from a human donor in a cohort sampled during active COVID-19. Here the CDR3 reads CASRLSGTGRRSNQPQHF. The CDR3 coding sequence is TGTGCCAGCAGGTTATCCGGGACAGGTCGGCGTAGCAATCAGCCCCAGCATTTT.